One TCR beta chain is described in this entry. Its specific antigen is unknown. Nothing much larger sits one base from this clone, and base qualities are not available. This specimen belongs to a study of T cell responses to AZD1222 COVID-19 vaccine (dated by TCRdb to 2020 to 2022). Describing the broader study: A total of more than 230 trial participants underwent TCR sequencing, of whom 200 to 220 received two doses of AZD1222 and 26 received two doses of the MenACWY control vaccine. Trial participants were enrolled by age into subgroups of 18-55, 56-69 and 70-plus years, and roughly 150, 30 and 60 TCR-sequenced participants, respectively, were included in these subgroups.

Study-wide findings and limitations: Nearly half of unique spike-specific TCRs reportedly recognized epitopes outside regions mutated in the B.1.351 and B.1.1.7 variants. CD4 TCRs associated with the vaccine covered the entire spike protein, and the dominant responses were in regions 160-218 and 743-854. Conclusions about previously exposed vaccinees are limited because only 5 or 6 AZD1222 recipients were SARS-CoV-2 seropositive at baseline. A significant rise in spike-specific TCR breadth and depth was observed after two AZD1222 doses relative to day 0 and relative to MenACWY recipients. Participants were mostly white British and included more females than males, and it was suggested by the authors that clonal diversity may have been underestimated. Because no samples from the day 14 peak response were available, repertoires could be characterized only after the peak T cell response. In the small 56-69-year group, the increase in depth fell short of significance, most likely because of low power.

The CDR3 regions of human TCRbeta chains were analyzed by immunosequencing. The study's own analysis went as follows. Repertoire TCRs were matched against a reference library of SARS-CoV-2-specific TCRs generated with the MIRA antigen-specificity platform. Breadth was defined as the fraction of unique TCRs that were SARS-CoV-2-associated. Depth was defined as the fraction of total T cells that were SARS-CoV-2-associated. Each spike-specific TCR was assigned to its reactive spike region and to a CD4 or CD8 class using the MIRA data. Log10-transformed breadth and depth values were compared by one-way ANOVA with Sidak's multiple comparisons tests. In its TCRdb copy, this immuneACCESS table keeps in-frame sequences only and misses some clones. Where compared with another copy, unresolved V genes explain less than half of these, and the others have no known cause. The V and J calls and clone size come from that table; D and trimming were worked out from the DNA. The sample includes about 150,000 clones, with 80% to 95% observed a single time. The ten largest clones represent approximately 3.4% of the sample.

Read against the paper, the sample's time point label means: about 28 days (+/-7) after the second vaccine dose. Because spike-specific TCR depth and breadth did not differ between the two schedules, AZD1222 recipients who got a second dose at roughly 4 weeks were pooled with those who got a second dose at roughly 12 weeks. Vaccinee samples came from UK trials COV001 and COV002, including a single-blind randomized controlled phase 2/3 trial of AZD1222 (ChAdOx1 nCoV-19) in healthy adults. For TCRbeta chain sequencing, PBMC samples were collected from trial participants at day 0 and at day 28 after the second dose. The germline V gene (reference sequence) yields GTSNPN for CDR1 and SVGIG for CDR2. Trimmed from V: 0 bases; trimmed from J: 6 bases; junction bases lacking a gene match: 9. The CDR3 goes from the cysteine to the phenylalanine over 16 residues. The sequence is cut down to CDR3 DNA, 48 bases in frame from base 1.

The sequence joins TRBV30 to TRBJ1-5, with TRBD1 matching 9 junction bases. This sample comprised peripheral blood, obtained 28 days after the second AZD1222 dose. The receptor was isolated from an adult who received the AZD1222 COVID-19 vaccine. For the CDR3, the sequence is CAWSVFGTGSVQPQHF. Here is the DNA: TGTGCCTGGAGTGTATTTGGGACAGGGTCCGTTCAGCCCCAGCATTTT.